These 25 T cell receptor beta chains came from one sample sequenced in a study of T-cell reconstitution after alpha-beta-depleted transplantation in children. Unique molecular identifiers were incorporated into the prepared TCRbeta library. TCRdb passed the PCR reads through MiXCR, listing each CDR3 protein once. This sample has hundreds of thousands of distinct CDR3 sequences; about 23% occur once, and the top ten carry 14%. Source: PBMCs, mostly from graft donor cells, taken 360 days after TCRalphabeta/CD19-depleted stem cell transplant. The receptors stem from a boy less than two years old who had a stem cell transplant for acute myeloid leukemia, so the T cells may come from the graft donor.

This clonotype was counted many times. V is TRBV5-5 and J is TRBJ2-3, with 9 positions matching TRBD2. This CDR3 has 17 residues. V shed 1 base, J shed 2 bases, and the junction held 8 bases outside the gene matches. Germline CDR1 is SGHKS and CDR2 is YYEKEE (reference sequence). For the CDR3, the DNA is TGTGCCAGCAGCTTGCGATTCCTAGCGGGAAACACAGATACGCAGTATTTT. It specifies CASSLRFLAGNTDTQYF.

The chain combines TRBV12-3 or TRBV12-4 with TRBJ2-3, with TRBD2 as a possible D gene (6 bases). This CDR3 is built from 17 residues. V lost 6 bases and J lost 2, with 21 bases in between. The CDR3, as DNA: TGTGCCAGCAGCCAAAAGTTTACGGGACTTCCCACAGATACGCAGTATTTT. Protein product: CASSQKFTGLPTDTQYF.

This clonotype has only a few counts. CDR3 DNA sequence: TGTGCCAGCAGCTTTACAGGCGGGAGGGAAGATACGCAGTATTTT. The encoded protein is CASSFTGGREDTQYF. This sequence joins TRBV7-2 and TRBJ2-3, with 9 positions matching TRBD2. The CDR3 runs 15 residues. Germline trimming cut 3 bases from V and 5 bases from J; bases unmatched to any gene: 6. Per germline, CDR1 SGHTA and CDR2 FQGNSA. Using reference TRBV7-2 and TRBJ2-3 for the parts outside the CDR3, the full variable domain is GAGVSQSPSNKVTEKGKDVELRCDPISGHTALYWYRQSLGQGLEFLIYFQGNSAPDKSGLPSDRFSAERTGGSVSTLTIQRTQQEDSAVYLCASSFTGGREDTQYFGPGTRLTVL.

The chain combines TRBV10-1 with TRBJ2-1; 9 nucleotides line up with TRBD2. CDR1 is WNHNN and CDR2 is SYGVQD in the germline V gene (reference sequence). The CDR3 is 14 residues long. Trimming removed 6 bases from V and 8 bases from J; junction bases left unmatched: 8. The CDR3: CASSSRGGLDEQFF. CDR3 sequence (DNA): TGCGCCAGCAGCTCGCGGGGGGGCCTCGATGAGCAGTTCTTC.

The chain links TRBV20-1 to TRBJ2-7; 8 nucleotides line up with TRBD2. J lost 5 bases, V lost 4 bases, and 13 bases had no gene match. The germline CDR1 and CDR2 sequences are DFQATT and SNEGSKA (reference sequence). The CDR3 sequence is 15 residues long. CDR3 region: CSATYPGLGSHEQYF. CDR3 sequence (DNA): TGCAGTGCTACCTATCCGGGACTAGGATCACACGAGCAGTACTTC.

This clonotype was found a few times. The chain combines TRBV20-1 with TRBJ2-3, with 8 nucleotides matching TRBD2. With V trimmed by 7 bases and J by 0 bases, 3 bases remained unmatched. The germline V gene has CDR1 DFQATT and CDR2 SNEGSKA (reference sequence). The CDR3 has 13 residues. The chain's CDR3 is CSGSGASTDTQYF. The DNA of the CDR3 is TGCAGTGGTAGCGGGGCTAGCACAGATACGCAGTATTTT.

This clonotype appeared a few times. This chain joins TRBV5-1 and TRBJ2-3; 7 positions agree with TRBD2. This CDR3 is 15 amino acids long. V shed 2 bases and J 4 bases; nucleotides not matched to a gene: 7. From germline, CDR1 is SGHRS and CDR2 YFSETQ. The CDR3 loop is CASSLRGDGADTQYF. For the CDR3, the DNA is TGCGCCAGCAGCTTACGGGGGGATGGGGCAGATACGCAGTATTTT.

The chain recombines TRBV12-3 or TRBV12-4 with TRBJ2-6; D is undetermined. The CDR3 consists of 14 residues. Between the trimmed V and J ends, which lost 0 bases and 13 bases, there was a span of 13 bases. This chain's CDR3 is CASSLADGRKVLTF. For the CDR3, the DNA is TGTGCCAGCAGTTTAGCGGACGGCCGAAAAGTCCTGACTTTC.

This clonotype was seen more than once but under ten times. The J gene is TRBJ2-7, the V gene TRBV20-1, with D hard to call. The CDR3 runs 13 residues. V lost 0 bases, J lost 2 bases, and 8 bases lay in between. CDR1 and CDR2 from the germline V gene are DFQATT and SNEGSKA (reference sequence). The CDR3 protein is CSARDQDAYEQYF. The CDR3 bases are TGCAGTGCTAGAGATCAGGACGCCTACGAGCAGTACTTC.

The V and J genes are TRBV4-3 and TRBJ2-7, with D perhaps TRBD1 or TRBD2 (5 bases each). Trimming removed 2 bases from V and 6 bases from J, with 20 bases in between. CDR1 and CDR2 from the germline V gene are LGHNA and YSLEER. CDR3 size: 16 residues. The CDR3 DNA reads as TGCGCCAGCAGCCAATATCGGTCCCGGGGCCTGGGCGAGCAGTACTTC. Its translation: CASSQYRSRGLGEQYF.

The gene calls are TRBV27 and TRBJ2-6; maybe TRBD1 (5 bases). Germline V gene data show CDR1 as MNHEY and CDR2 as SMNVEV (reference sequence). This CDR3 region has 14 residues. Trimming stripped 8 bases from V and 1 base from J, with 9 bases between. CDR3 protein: CASRHRSGANVLTF. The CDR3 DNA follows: TGTGCCAGCCGGCACAGGTCTGGGGCCAACGTCCTGACTTTC.

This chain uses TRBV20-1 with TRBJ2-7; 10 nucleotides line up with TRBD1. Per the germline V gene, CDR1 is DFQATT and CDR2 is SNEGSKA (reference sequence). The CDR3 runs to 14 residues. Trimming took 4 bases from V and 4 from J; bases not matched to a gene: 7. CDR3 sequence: CSATDRGNQYEQYF. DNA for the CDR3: TGCAGTGCTACGGACAGGGGGAACCAGTACGAGCAGTACTTC.

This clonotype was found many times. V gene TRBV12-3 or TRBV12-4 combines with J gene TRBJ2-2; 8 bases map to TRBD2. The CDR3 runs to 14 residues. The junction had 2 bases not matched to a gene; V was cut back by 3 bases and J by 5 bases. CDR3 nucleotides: TGTGCCAGCAGTTTCGGGACTAGGACCGGGGAGCTGTTTTTT. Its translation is CASSFGTRTGELFF.

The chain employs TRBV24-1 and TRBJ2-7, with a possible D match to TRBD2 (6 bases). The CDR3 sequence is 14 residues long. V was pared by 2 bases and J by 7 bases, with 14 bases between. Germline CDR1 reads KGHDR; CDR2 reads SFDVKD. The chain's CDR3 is CATSDWDRAGEQYF. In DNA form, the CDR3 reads TGTGCCACCAGTGATTGGGACCGGGCGGGGGAGCAGTACTTC.

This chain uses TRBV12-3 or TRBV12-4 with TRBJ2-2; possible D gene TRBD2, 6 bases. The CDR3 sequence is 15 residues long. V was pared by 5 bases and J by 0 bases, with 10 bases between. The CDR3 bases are TGTGCCAGCAGTCCGGGACTCCCGAACACCGGGGAGCTGTTTTTT. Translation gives CASSPGLPNTGELFF.

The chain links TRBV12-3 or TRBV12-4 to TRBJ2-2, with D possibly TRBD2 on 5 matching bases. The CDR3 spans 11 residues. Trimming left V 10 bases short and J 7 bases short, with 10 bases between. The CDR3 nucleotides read TGTGCCACTTCGGCGGGCGGGGAGCTGTTTTTT. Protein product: CATSAGGELFF.

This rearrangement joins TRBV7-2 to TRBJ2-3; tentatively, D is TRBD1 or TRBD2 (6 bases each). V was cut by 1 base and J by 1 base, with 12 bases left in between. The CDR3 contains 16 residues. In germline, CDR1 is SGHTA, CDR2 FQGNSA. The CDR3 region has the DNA TGTGCCAGCAGCTTAGGTGGGGGGCCGGGCACAGATACGCAGTATTTT. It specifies CASSLGGGPGTDTQYF.

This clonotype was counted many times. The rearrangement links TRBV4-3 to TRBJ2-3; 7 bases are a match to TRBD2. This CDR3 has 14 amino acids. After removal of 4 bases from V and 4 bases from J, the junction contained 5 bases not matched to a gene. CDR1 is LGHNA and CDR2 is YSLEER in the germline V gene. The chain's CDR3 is CASSPGLGPDTQYF. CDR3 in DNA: TGCGCCAGCAGCCCAGGACTAGGCCCAGATACGCAGTATTTT.

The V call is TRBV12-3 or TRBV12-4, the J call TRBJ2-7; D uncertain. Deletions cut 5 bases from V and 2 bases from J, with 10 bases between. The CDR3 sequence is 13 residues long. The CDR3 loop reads CASSPPEPYEQYF. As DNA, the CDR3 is TGTGCCAGCAGTCCTCCGGAGCCCTACGAGCAGTACTTC.

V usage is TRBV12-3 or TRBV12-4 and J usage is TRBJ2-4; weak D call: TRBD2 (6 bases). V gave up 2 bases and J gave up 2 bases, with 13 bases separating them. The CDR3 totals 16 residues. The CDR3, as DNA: TGTGCCAGCAGTTTATTCCCGCGGGATCCCAAAAACATTCAGTACTTC. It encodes CASSLFPRDPKNIQYF.

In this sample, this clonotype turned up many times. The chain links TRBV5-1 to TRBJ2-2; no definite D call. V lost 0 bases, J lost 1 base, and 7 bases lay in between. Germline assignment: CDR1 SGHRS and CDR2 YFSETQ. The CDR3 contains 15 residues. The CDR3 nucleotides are TGCGCCAGCAGCTTGGAGGGCGTGAACACCGGGGAGCTGTTTTTT. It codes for CASSLEGVNTGELFF.

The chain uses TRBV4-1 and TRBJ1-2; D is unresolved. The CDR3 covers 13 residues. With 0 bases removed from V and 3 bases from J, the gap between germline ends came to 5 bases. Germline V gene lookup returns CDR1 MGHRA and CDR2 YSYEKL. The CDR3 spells CASSQEPHYGYTF. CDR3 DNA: TGCGCCAGCAGCCAAGAACCCCACTATGGCTACACCTTC.

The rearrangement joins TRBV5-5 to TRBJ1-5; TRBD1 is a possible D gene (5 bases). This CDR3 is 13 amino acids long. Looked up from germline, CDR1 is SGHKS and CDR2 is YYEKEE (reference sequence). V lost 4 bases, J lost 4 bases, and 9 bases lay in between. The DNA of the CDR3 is TGTGCCAGCAGCATGCAGGGAAATCAGCCCCAGCATTTT. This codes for CASSMQGNQPQHF.

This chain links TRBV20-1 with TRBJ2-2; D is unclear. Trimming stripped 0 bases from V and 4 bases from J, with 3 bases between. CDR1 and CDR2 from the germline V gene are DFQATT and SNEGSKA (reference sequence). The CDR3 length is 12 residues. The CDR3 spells CSARDPTGELFF. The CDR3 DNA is TGCAGTGCTAGAGATCCCACCGGGGAGCTGTTTTTT.

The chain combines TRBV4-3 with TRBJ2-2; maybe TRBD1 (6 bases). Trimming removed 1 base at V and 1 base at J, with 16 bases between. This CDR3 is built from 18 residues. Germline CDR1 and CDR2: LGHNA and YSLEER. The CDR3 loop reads CASSQAYDRFWNTGELFF. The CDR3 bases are TGCGCCAGCAGCCAAGCTTACGACAGGTTTTGGAACACCGGGGAGCTGTTTTTT.